The subject of this entry is one TCR beta chain. These data belong to a study of regulatory T cells in long-lasting Graves disease. Germline V lookup: CDR1 SGHNT, CDR2 YENEEA. This CDR3 has 14 residues. V lost 5 bases and J 4 bases, leaving 11 bases between the germline ends. CDR3 regions were amplified by Arm-PCR using iRepertoire HTBI primers to build TCR beta libraries. In TCRdb, the multiplex PCR reads were re-called with MiXCR into one record per CDR3 protein. The sample consists of 450,000 to 600,000 distinct CDR3 sequences, approximately 13% of them appearing once. Time point denoted: newly diagnosed GD, antithyroid drugs for less than 3 months. The TCR library used RNA extracted from PBMCs. This same sample was also taken into another study, of T cells in Graves' hyperthyroidism and ophthalmopathy.

This material consisted of peripheral blood mononuclear cells (PBMCs), taken at new diagnosis, from a patient treated with antithyroid drugs. The sequence was collected from a young man with Graves disease. The V gene is TRBV11-3, the J gene TRBJ2-2; TRBD2 might be the D (6 bases). The chain's CDR3 is CASSRPEGTGELFF. For the CDR3, the DNA is TGTGCCAGCAGCCGTCCGGAGGGCACCGGGGAGCTGTTTTTT.